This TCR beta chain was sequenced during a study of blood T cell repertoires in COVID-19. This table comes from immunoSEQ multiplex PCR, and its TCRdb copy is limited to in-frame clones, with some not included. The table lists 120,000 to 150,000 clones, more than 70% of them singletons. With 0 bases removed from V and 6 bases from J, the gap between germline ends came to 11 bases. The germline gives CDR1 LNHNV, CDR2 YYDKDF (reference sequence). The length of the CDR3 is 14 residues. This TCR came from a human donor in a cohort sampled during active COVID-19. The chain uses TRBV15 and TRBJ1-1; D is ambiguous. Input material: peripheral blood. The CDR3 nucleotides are TGTGCCACCAGCAGAGATAACACAGCACCTGAAGCTTTCTTT. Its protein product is CATSRDNTAPEAFF.